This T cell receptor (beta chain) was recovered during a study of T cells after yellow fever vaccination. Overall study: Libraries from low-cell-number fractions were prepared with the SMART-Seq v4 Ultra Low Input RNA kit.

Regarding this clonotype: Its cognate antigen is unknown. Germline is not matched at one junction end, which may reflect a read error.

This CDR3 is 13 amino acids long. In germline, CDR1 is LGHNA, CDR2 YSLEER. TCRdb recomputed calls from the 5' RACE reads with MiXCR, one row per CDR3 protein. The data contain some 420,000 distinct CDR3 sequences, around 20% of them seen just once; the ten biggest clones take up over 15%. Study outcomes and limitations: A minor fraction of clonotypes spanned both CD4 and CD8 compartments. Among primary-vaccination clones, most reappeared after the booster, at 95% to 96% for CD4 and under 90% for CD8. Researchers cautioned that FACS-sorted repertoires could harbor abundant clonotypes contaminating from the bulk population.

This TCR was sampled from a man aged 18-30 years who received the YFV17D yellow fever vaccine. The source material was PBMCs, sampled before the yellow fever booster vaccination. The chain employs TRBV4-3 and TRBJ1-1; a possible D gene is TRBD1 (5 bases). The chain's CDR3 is CAISSLMKGEAFF. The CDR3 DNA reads TGCGCCATCAGCAGTCTGATGAAGGGGGAAGCTTTCTTT.